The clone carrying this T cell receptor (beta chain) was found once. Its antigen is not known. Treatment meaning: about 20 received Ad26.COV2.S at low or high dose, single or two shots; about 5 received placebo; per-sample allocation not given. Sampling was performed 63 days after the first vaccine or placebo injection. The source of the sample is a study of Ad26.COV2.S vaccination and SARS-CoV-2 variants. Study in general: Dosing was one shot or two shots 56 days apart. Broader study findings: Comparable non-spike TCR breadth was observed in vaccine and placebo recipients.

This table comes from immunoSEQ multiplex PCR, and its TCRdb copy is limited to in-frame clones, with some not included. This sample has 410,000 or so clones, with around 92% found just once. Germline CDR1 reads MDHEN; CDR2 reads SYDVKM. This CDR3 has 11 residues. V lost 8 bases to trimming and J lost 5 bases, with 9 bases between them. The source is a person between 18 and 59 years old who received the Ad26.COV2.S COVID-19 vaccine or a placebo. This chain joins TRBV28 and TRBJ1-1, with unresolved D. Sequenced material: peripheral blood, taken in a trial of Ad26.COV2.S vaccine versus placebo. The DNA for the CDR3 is TGTGCCAGCGGGTCGTGGACTGAAGCTTTCTTT. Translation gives CASGSWTEAFF.